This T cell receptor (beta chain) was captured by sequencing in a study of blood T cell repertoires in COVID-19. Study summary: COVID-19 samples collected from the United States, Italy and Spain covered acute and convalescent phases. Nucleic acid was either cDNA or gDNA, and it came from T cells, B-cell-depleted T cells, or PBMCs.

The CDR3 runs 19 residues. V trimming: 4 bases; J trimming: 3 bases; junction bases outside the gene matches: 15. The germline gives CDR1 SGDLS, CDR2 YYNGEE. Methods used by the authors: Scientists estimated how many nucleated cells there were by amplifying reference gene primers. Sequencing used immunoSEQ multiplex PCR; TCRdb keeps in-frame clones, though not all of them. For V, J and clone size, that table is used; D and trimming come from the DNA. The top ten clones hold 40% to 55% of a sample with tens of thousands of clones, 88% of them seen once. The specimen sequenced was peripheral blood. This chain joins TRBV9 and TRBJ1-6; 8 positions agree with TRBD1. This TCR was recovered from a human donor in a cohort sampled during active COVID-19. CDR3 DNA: TGTGCCAGCAGCCTACATCCTCAGGGACAGGCAAACTATAATTCACCCCTCCACTTT. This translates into CASSLHPQGQANYNSPLHF. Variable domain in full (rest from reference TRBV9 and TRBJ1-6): DSGVTQTPKHLITATGQRVTLRCSPRSGDLSVYWYQQSLDQGLQFLIQYYNGEERAKGNILERFSAQQFPDLHSELNLSSLELGDSALYFCASSLHPQGQANYNSPLHFGNGTRLTVT.